These 16 T cell receptor beta chains came from one sample sequenced in a study of spatial heterogeneity in lung cancer (dated by TCRdb to about 2019). Explained via the paper, the time point label denotes: sample taken at primary tumor resection. Receptor amplification or capture employed 5' RACE. Instrument on record: NextSeq 500. TCRdb reworked the public reads: Q25 trimming with fastp, MiXCR clone assembly, productive beta chains retained. Records with the same CDR3 protein are collapsed into one entry carrying the most frequent genes and DNA. The sample contains about 22,000 distinct CDR3 sequences, around 5.8% of them found a single time. The ten largest clones add up to about 35% of the sample. Material: PBMCs, obtained at surgery. All receptors derive from a male donor with early-stage non-small cell lung cancer.

At least ten counts were recorded for this clonotype. This chain connects TRBV28 to TRBJ1-4, with TRBD1 identical over 9 bases. Germline CDR1 reads MDHEN; CDR2 reads SYDVKM. The ends lost 6 bases at V and 6 bases at J; junction bases unmatched: 11. This CDR3 contains 16 residues. Here the CDR3 DNA reads TGTGCCAGCAGGTCTGGGACAGGGATTATGTATGAAAAACTGTTTTTT. Translating gives CASRSGTGIMYEKLFF.

This clonotype has a count of ten or more. The V call is TRBV7-9, the J call TRBJ2-3; D perhaps matches TRBD2 (6 bases). Germline values: CDR1 SEHNR, CDR2 FQNEAQ (reference sequence). The V gene lost 5 bases and the J gene lost 0 bases, with 12 bases spanning the gap. The CDR3 has 15 residues. CDR3: CASSPTGTSTDTQYF. CDR3 bases: TGTGCCAGCAGCCCTACCGGGACTAGCACAGATACGCAGTATTTT.

The table lists this clonotype with a few counts. V usage is TRBV6-2 or TRBV6-3 and J usage is TRBJ2-7; no definite D call. This CDR3 contains 13 residues. V shed 6 bases and J shed 7 bases, with 16 bases lying between them. The germline gives CDR1 MNHEY, CDR2 SVGEGT. The CDR3 reads CASRTLNPREQYF. The CDR3 bases are TGTGCCAGCAGGACCCTAAACCCGAGGGAGCAGTACTTC.

This clonotype has ten or more counts. J is TRBJ2-6 and V is TRBV27; 8 bases agree with TRBD1. With V trimmed by 5 bases and J by 3 bases, 6 bases remained unmatched. The germline V gene encodes CDR1 MNHEY and CDR2 SMNVEV (reference sequence). The CDR3 totals 16 residues. CDR3 sequence reads: CASSRQGAGGANVLTF. The CDR3 DNA reads TGTGCCAGCAGTCGGCAGGGGGCGGGTGGGGCCAACGTCCTGACTTTC.

The chain couples TRBV9 to TRBJ2-5; TRBD2 aligns across 8 bases. The CDR3 length is 16 residues. The germline gives CDR1 SGDLS, CDR2 YYNGEE. The V and J ends lost 2 bases and 1 base, in that order; junction bases with no gene match: 7. CDR3: CASSVGTRGTQETQYF. The CDR3 nucleotides are TGTGCCAGCAGCGTCGGGACTAGGGGAACCCAAGAGACCCAGTACTTC.

This clonotype was counted at least ten times. V gene TRBV7-7 combines with J gene TRBJ2-1; 8 bases are shared with TRBD2. V was clipped by 3 bases and J by 3 bases; unmatched bases: 4. CDR3 length equals 15 residues. Per the germline V gene, CDR1 is SSHAT and CDR2 is FNYEAQ (reference sequence). The chain's CDR3 is CASSFILADYNEQFF. For the CDR3, the DNA is TGTGCCAGCAGCTTTATACTAGCGGACTACAATGAGCAGTTCTTC.

This clonotype has at least ten counts. This chain links TRBV6-5 with TRBJ1-2; D perhaps matches TRBD1 (5 bases). The germline gives CDR1 MNHEY, CDR2 SVGAGI. The CDR3 runs to 16 residues. The V gene lost 0 bases and the J gene lost 3 bases, with 14 bases spanning the gap. The CDR3 DNA sequence: TGTGCCAGCAGTTACTCAGGCTTAGGAGGGGACTATGGCTACACCTTC. Translating gives CASSYSGLGGDYGYTF.

This clonotype has at least ten counts. The chain recombines TRBV7-2 with TRBJ2-1; TRBD1 matches at 9 bases. Germline assignment: CDR1 SGHTA and CDR2 FQGNSA. Trimming at V came to 1 base and at J to 7 bases, leaving 5 bases not matched to a gene. The CDR3 is 15 amino acids. CDR3 amino acids: CASSLGGGQGNEQFF. As DNA, the CDR3 is TGTGCCAGCAGCTTAGGAGGGGGACAGGGTAATGAGCAGTTCTTC.

The table lists this clonotype with many counts. This sequence joins TRBV20-1 and TRBJ2-3, with TRBD2 identical over 9 bases. The CDR3 totals 13 residues. V trimming: 6 bases; J trimming: 2 bases; junction bases outside the gene matches: 3. The germline V gene encodes CDR1 DFQATT and CDR2 SNEGSKA (reference sequence). CDR3 protein: CSAASGNTDTQYF. In DNA, the CDR3 is TGCAGTGCCGCTAGCGGGAACACAGATACGCAGTATTTT.

This clonotype was counted at least ten times. The chain employs TRBV5-1 and TRBJ2-5; 9 nucleotides line up with TRBD1. From germline, CDR1 is SGHRS and CDR2 YFSETQ. The CDR3 extends over 15 amino acids. The ends lost 2 bases at V and 5 bases at J; junction bases unmatched: 7. In DNA, the CDR3 is TGCGCCAGCAGCTTCGGGACAGGGAATCGGGAGACCCAGTACTTC. Amino acid sequence: CASSFGTGNRETQYF.

This clonotype was counted ten times or more. The J gene is TRBJ2-2, the V gene TRBV6-1, with a possible D match to TRBD1 (6 bases). This CDR3 region has 15 residues. From germline, CDR1 is MNHNS and CDR2 SASEGT. Deletions cut 2 bases from V and 8 bases from J, with 15 bases between. The CDR3 DNA reads TGTGCCAGCAGTGAACAGGTGTTTGGGACAGGGGAGCTGTTTTTT. Translated: CASSEQVFGTGELFF.

A remark on this clonotype: One end of the junction is discordant with germline, which a read error may explain. V usage is TRBV11-2 and J usage is TRBJ2-2; a possible D gene is TRBD2 (5 bases). Germline V gene lookup returns CDR1 SGHAT and CDR2 FQNNGV. The length of the CDR3 is 12 residues. The CDR3 spells CASSFYTGKLFF. In nucleotides, the CDR3 is TGTGCCAGCAGCTTTTACACCGGGAAGCTGTTTTTT.

This clonotype was seen at least ten times. The genes are TRBV30 and TRBJ2-7; D is possibly TRBD1 (5 bases). The germline V gene encodes CDR1 GTSNPN and CDR2 SVGIG (reference sequence). This CDR3 region has 12 residues. The V end lost 8 bases, the J end lost 1 base, and 12 bases lay between the germline ends. The chain's CDR3 is CAGKGISYEQYF. The DNA of the CDR3 is TGTGCCGGGAAGGGGATATCCTACGAGCAGTACTTC.

The chain couples TRBV7-9 to TRBJ2-2; D might be TRBD1 (5 bases). Germline CDR1 is SEHNR and CDR2 is FQNEAQ (reference sequence). V was trimmed by 6 bases and J by 4 bases, leaving 12 bases between them. The CDR3 has 14 amino acids. The CDR3 DNA follows: TGTGCCAGCAGGCATACAGGCCCCACCGGGGAGCTGTTTTTT. Amino acids: CASRHTGPTGELFF.

This clonotype was picked up many times. V gene TRBV27 combines with J gene TRBJ1-2, with D unclear. Germline CDR1 and CDR2: MNHEY and SMNVEV (reference sequence). The V end was cut by 5 bases, the J end by 7 bases, with 20 bases between. The CDR3 totals 15 residues. CDR3 loop: CASSPSRGGPFGYTF. The DNA of the CDR3 is TGTGCCAGCAGTCCCTCTCGTGGTGGGCCTTTTGGCTACACCTTC.

In its sample, this clonotype was seen many times. The rearrangement joins TRBV29-1 to TRBJ2-2; weak D call: TRBD2 (5 bases). The germline V gene has CDR1 SQVTM and CDR2 ANQGSEA. CDR3 length equals 15 residues. The V end lost 7 bases, the J end lost 4 bases, and 19 bases lay between the germline ends. The CDR3 nucleotides read TGCAGCGCCTTCGGGGTAGCGTGGGGCACCGGGGAGCTGTTTTTT. As protein: CSAFGVAWGTGELFF.